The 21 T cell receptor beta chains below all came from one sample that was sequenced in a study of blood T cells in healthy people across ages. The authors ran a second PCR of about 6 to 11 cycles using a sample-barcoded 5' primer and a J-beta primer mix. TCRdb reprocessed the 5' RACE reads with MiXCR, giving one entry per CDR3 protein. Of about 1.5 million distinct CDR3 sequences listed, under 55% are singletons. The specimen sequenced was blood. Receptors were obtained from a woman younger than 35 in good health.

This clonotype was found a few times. The CDR3, as DNA: TGTGCCAGCACCAATCTTAGAACAGCTGCTTTCTTT. Protein: CASTNLRTAAFF. The chain is built from TRBV6-2 or TRBV6-3 and TRBJ1-1, with unresolved D. CDR3 length: 12 amino acids. V was pared by 7 bases and J by 11 bases, with 17 bases between. CDR1 and CDR2 from the germline V gene are MNHEY and SVGEGT.

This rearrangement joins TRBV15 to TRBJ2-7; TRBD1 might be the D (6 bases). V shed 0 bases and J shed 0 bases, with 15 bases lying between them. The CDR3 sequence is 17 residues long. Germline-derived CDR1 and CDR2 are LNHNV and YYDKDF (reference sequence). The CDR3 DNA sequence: TGTGCCACCAGCAGAGATAAGGCACAGGGTAGCTCCTACGAGCAGTACTTC. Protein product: CATSRDKAQGSSYEQYF.

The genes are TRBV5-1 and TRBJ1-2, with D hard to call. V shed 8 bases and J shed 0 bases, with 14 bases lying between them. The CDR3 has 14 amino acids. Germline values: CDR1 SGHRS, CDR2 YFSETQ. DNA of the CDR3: TGCGCCAGTGCTTACGACACTCCTAACTATGGCTACACCTTC. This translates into CASAYDTPNYGYTF.

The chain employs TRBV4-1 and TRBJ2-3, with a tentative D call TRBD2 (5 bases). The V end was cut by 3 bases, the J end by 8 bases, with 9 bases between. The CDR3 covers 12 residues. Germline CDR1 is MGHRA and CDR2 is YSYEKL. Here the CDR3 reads CASSHPRGTQYF. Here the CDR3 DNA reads TGCGCCAGCAGCCACCCCCGGGGTACGCAGTATTTT.

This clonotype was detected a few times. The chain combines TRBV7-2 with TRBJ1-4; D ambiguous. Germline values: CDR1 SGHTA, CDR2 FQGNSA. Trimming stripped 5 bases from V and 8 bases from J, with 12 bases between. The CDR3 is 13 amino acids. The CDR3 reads CASSTTPGEKLFF. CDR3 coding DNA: TGTGCCAGCAGCACTACCCCAGGAGAAAAACTGTTTTTT.

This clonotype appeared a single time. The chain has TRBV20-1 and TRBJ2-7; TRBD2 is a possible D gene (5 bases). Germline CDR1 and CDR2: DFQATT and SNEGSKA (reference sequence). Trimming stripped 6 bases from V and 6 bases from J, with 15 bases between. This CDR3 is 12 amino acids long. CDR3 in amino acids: CSAQRNDPEQYF. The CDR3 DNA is TGCAGTGCCCAGCGGAACGATCCCGAGCAGTACTTC.

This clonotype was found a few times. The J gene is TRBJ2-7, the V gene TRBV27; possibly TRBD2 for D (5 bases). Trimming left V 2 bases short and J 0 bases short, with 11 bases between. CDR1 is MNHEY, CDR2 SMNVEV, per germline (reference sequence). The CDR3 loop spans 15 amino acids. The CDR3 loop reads CASSLMSGSSYEQYF. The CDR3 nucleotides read TGTGCCAGCAGTTTAATGAGCGGAAGCTCCTACGAGCAGTACTTC.

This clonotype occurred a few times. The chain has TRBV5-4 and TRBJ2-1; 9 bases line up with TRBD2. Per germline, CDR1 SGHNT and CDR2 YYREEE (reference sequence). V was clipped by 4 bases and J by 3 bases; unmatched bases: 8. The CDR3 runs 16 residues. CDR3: CASSQTSGQYYNEQFF. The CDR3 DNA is TGTGCCAGCAGCCAGACTAGCGGACAATACTACAATGAGCAGTTCTTC.

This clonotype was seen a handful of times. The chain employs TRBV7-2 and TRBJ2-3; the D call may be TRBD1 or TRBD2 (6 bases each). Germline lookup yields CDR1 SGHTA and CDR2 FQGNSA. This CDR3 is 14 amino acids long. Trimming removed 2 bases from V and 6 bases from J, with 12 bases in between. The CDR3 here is CASSLSVGGDTQYF. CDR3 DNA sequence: TGTGCCAGCAGCTTATCCGTCGGGGGCGATACGCAGTATTTT.

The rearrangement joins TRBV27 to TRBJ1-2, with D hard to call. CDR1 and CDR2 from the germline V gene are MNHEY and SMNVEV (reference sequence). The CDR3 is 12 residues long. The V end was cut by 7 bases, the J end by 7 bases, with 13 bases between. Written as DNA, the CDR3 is TGTGCCAGCATGAGTAGAGGTGGTGGCTACACCTTC. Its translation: CASMSRGGGYTF.

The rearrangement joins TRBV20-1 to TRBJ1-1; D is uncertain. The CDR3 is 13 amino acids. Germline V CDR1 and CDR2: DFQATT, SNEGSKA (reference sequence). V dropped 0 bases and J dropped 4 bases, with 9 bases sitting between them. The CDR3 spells CSARDLGVTEAFF. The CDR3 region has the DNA TGCAGTGCTAGAGATCTGGGTGTCACTGAAGCTTTCTTT.

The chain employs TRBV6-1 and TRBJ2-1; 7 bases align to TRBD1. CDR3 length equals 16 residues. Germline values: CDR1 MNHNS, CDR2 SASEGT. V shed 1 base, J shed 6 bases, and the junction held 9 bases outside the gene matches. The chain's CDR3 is CASSEEGATPSNEQFF. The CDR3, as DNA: TGTGCCAGCAGTGAAGAGGGGGCAACTCCCTCCAATGAGCAGTTCTTC.

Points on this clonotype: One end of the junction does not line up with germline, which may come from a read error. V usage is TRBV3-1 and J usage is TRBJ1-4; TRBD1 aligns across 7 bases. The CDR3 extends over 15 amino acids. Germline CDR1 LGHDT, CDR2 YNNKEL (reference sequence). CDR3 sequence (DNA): TGTGCCGGCAGCCCCCTGAGGGGGCGGAATGAAAAACTGTTTTTT. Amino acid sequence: CAGSPLRGRNEKLFF.

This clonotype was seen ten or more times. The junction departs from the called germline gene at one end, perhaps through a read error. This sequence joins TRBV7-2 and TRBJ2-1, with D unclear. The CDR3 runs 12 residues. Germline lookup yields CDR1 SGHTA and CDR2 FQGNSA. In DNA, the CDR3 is TGCGCCAGCAGCTCCATCCGCAATGAGCAGTTCTTC. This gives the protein CASSSIRNEQFF.

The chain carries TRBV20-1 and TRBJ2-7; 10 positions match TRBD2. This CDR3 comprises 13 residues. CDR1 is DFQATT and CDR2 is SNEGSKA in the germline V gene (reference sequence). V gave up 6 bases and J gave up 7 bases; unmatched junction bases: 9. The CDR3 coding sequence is TGCAGTGCCCCACTAGCGGGACGGGATGAGCAGTACTTC. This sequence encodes CSAPLAGRDEQYF.

The CDR3 coding sequence is TGCAGTGCTAGCGGACTAGCGGGGTCCTACAATGAGCAGTACTTC. Protein sequence: CSASGLAGSYNEQYF. V usage is TRBV20-1 and J usage is TRBJ2-1; 12 bases agree with TRBD2. The end of the DNA is better explained by TRBJ2-7, so the J call may be wrong. This CDR3 is built from 15 residues. Germline CDR1 reads DFQATT; CDR2 reads SNEGSKA (reference sequence).

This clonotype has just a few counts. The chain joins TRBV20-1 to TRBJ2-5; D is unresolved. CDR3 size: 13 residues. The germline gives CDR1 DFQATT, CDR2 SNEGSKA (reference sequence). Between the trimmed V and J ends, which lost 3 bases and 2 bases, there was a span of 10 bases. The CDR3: CSARGRRQETQYF. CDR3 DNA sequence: TGCAGTGCTAGGGGCCGGCGGCAAGAGACCCAGTACTTC.

The CDR3 loop is CASRNGNTIYF. The CDR3 coding sequence is TGTGCCAGTAGGAATGGAAACACCATATATTTT. J is TRBJ1-3 and V is TRBV19, with D unclear. There are 11 residues in the CDR3. V shed 6 bases and J shed 3 bases, with 3 bases lying between them. CDR1 LNHDA and CDR2 SQIVND come from the germline V gene (reference sequence).

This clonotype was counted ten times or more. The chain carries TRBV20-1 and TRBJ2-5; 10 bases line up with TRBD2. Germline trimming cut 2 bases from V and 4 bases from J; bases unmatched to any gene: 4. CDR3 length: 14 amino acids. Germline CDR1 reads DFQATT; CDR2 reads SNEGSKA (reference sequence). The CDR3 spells CSARSGLARETQYF. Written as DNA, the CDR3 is TGCAGTGCTAGATCGGGACTAGCGAGAGAGACCCAGTACTTC.

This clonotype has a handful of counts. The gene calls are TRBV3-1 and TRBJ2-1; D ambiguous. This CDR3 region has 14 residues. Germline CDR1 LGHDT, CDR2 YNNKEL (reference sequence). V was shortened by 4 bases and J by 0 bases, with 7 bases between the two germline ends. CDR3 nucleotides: TGTGCCAGCAGCCGACTGGGCTCCTACAATGAGCAGTTCTTC. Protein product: CASSRLGSYNEQFF.

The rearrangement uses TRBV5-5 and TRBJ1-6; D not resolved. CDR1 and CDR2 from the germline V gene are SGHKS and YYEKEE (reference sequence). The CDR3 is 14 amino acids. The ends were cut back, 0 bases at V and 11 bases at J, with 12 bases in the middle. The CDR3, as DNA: TGTGCCAGCAGCTTGGGAGTTCCGGGGACACCCCTCCACTTT. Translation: CASSLGVPGTPLHF.